A selection of T cell receptor beta chains follows, all from one sample in a study of blood T cells in healthy people across ages. A single record per CDR3 protein comes from TCRdb applying MiXCR to the 5' RACE reads. The sample lists approximately 2,000,000 distinct CDR3 sequences, 30% to 40% occurring once. Specimen: blood. These receptors originate from a human donor in good health. Each CDR3 is given with its conserved first and last residue. The D gene is left open where the match is weak. Clone size, where shown, is once, few, many, or a class for clones that have expanded.

J	size	V	D	CDR3	DNA
TRBJ2-3	few	TRBV7-3	TRBD2	CASSLLAGEADTQYF	TGTGCCAGCAGCTTACTAGCGGGGGAGGCAGATACGCAGTATTTT
TRBJ2-1	few	TRBV7-9	-	CASSEFDGLDNEQFF	TGTGCCAGCAGCGAATTCGACGGATTGGACAATGAGCAGTTCTTC
TRBJ1-4	-	TRBV6-2/TRBV6-3	-	CASSLRSLNEKPFF	TGTGCCAGCAGTCTCCGAAGTCTAAATGAAAAACCGTTTTTT
TRBJ2-1	few	TRBV20-1	-	CSAPRLGNEQFF	TGCAGTGCTCCCAGACTAGGGAATGAGCAGTTCTTC
TRBJ2-7	-	TRBV20-1	TRBD1	CSARELQGALNEQYF	TGCAGTGCTAGAGAGCTACAGGGGGCGTTAAACGAGCAGTACTTC
TRBJ1-1	once	TRBV6-5	-	CASSYGFERVDTEAFF	TGTGCCAGCAGTTACGGCTTTGAGAGGGTGGACACTGAAGCTTTCTTT
TRBJ1-2	-	TRBV4-2	-	CASSHPNQGVGGYTF	TGTGCCAGCAGCCACCCGAACCAGGGTGTCGGTGGCTACACCTTC
TRBJ1-2	-	TRBV29-1	-	CSVSSGQNHGYTF	TGCAGCGTTTCGTCGGGGCAGAACCATGGCTACACCTTC
TRBJ1-2	-	TRBV20-1	-	CSATTRGWGGYTF	TGCAGTGCTACTACAAGGGGCTGGGGTGGCTACACCTTC
TRBJ2-1	few	TRBV13	-	CASSLAEDRFFVNEQFF	TGTGCCAGCAGCTTGGCCGAAGACAGATTCTTCGTCAATGAGCAGTTCTTC
TRBJ2-5	-	TRBV6-2/TRBV6-3	-	CASSYFDVGEQYF	TGTGCCAGCAGTTACTTCGACGTAGGGGAGCAGTACTTC
TRBJ1-4	-	TRBV4-2	-	CASSQEGRLNEKLFF	TGTGCCAGCAGCCAAGAGGGAAGGCTCAATGAAAAACTGTTTTTT
TRBJ1-6	-	TRBV5-1	-	CASSPMGSPLHF	TGCGCCAGCAGCCCTATGGGGTCACCCCTCCACTTT
TRBJ1-5	-	TRBV2	-	CASSVYGVSSNQPQHF	TGTGCCAGCAGTGTTTATGGCGTGTCTAGCAATCAGCCCCAGCATTTT